The source of this T cell receptor beta chain is a study of shared clonotypes between healthy human individuals (dated by TCRdb to between 2020 and 2021). In terms of the full investigation: A couple of women and a few men aged 18 to 49 years were included in the cohort. Per donor, three plates each were used for CD4 naive and CD4 memory, two for CD8 naive, and one for CD8 memory. To estimate repertoire size and how much clonotype sharing occurs between individuals, the study deeply sequenced the blood TCR repertoires of roughly 5 healthy adults. To increase sequencing depth and limit assay-specific biases, different laboratories used diverse techniques to prepare libraries and sequence TCR repertoires. Per donor, leukapheresis produced somewhere between about 0.85 and 10 billion PBMCs. The paper as a whole reports these results and caveats: Pairwise subsampling indicated that sequencing depth was expected to affect the degree of clonotype sharing among donors. Estimated clonotype richness was generally larger for naive than for memory subsets. The small number of donors limited the genetic and exposure-history diversity represented. Rarefaction of sorted-subset datasets indicated incomplete sequencing despite the large sequencing depth. Sampling was restricted to blood, and TCR repertoires in tissue are likely to differ from TCR repertoires in blood. Compared with non-shared clonotypes, the clonotypes found in all four sorted-subset donors had higher generation probabilities. Approximately 4.8% of naive CD4, 3.5% of naive CD8, roughly 2.4% of memory CD4, and about 0.4% of memory CD8 clonotypes were shared across several donors.

Healthy HIV-negative adults with no recently reported acute infections or vaccinations were included as donors. Every donor was a Caucasian adult residing in Nashville, Tennessee, USA. CD4+ T cells were enriched by magnetic negative selection; naive cells were then positively selected on CD45RA, and the negative fraction formed the memory subset. After blood collection by leukapheresis, PBMCs were isolated using Ficoll-Histopaque density gradient centrifugation and then cryopreserved in the vapor phase of liquid nitrogen. Analytical flow cytometry was used to check the purity and quantity of each magnetically sorted T cell population. From each sorted fraction, genomic DNA was isolated and quantified by UV absorbance on a Nanodrop 2000c. TCR CDR3 regions were amplified from genomic DNA by multiplex PCR using the deep immunoSEQ assay. Extracted genomic DNA from each cell subset was distributed evenly across all wells of several immunoSEQ 96-well plates, and each plate was treated as a replicate. For sorted subsets, each replicate PCR was loaded with around 220 ng genomic DNA, equivalent to 32,000 or so T cell genomes. Purified libraries were quantified with a Qubit 3.0 fluorometer, sized on a Bioanalyzer 2100, and re-quantified with the KAPA Library Quantification kit. Every immunoSEQ 96-well plate was sequenced on a separate single-read 150-cycle Illumina NextSeq 550 flow cell. The authors' pipeline ran thus. Because the immunoSEQ output held only junctional sequences and lacked quality scores, the filtering could not match the filtering applied to full-length reads. Sequences were annotated with PyIR, a Python wrapper for IgBLAST v1.9, using IMGT germline references to assign V/J genes and CDR3. Reads were removed for weak V/J assignments (E-value above 1e-6), missing CDR3, stop codons, out-of-frame junctions, or ambiguous translated residues. A V3J clonotype was defined by an identical inferred V gene, J gene, and CDR3 amino acid sequence. Percentage overlap between repertoires was computed as shared unique clonotypes divided by the size of the smaller repertoire. RTK rarefaction, the Chao1 estimator, and Recon v2.1 estimates of unobserved clonotypes were used to assess repertoire richness. Generation probabilities were computed with OLGA for all TCRbeta clonotypes obtained by the gDNA method from several donors. Not all clones reach the TCRdb copy of this immuneACCESS table, which keeps in-frame sequences only. Checked studies attribute under half of the gap to unresolved V genes and leave the rest unexplained. The V and J calls and the clone size are those of that table, but D and trimming were determined from the DNA. In all, the sample holds some 1,100,000 clones, and approximately 78% of those were seen once. The biggest ten clones account for around 0.47% of the sample.

V was cut back by 0 bases and J by 5 bases, leaving a gap of 6 bases between them. Taken from the germline V gene (reference sequence), the CDR1 and CDR2 loops are SGHKS and YYEKEE. From the cysteine through the phenylalanine, the CDR3 covers 13 amino acids. The DNA shown is the 39-base CDR3, in frame from base 1. Of note for this clone: Its antigen remains undetermined. No base-level quality is on record; no much larger clone is a single base apart.

The clonotype comes from a man aged 18 to 29 in good health. Some clones in this sample may be carry-over from other donors' samples. The chain is encoded by TRBV5-5 joined to TRBJ1-5; the D gene remains uncertain. The material sequenced was memory CD4+ T cells from PBMCs. Per the publication, the cell subset or site label means: CD45RA-negative fraction. The nucleotide sequence reads as follows: TGTGCCAGCAGCTTGGAAGGGTATCAGCCCCAGCATTTT. Translation gives CASSLEGYQPQHF. Reference TRBV5-5 and TRBJ1-5 proteins supply the regions before and after the CDR3; the full variable domain is: DAGVTQSPTHLIKTRGQQVTLRCSPISGHKSVSWYQQVLGQGPQFIFQYYEKEERGRGNFPDRFSARQFPNYSSELNVNALLLGDSALYLCASSLEGYQPQHFGDGTRLSIL.